This TCR beta chain is from a study of blood T cell repertoires in COVID-19. Living in 24 US areas, the participants were between roughly 18 and 90 years of age. In the original processing: Scientists estimated how many nucleated cells there were by amplifying reference gene primers. The data were produced by immunoSEQ multiplex PCR, yet TCRdb's version contains in-frame clones alone and is incomplete. The DNA gave D and trimming, while V, J and clone size come from that table. The sample yields 250,000 or so clones, about 87% seen once. This clonotype originated in a middle-aged woman with acute COVID-19. The sequencing input was PBMCs or T cells enriched from blood (not recorded which).

DNA of the CDR3: TGTGCCAGCAGCTTAGGTGGGGGGTTTCACTATGGCTACACCTTC. Translation: CASSLGGGFHYGYTF. The rearrangement uses TRBV7-2 and TRBJ1-2; tentatively, D is TRBD1 (5 bases). Germline V gene lookup returns CDR1 SGHTA and CDR2 FQGNSA. This CDR3 has 15 residues. The V gene lost 1 base and the J gene lost 3 bases, with 12 bases spanning the gap.